The rows below give T cell receptor beta chains drawn from one sample of a study of control samples from healthy donors and cancer patients. Produced via immunoSEQ multiplex PCR; TCRdb's table is partial and in-frame only. Found here are fewer than 110,000 clones, about 89% of them singletons; the top ten hold about a fifth. Sequenced input: PBMCs. These receptor sequences come from a man aged 55 to 70 with lung cancer. The conserved cysteine and the conserved F or W are not part of the CDR3 here.

TRBV14,TRBJ1-2,ASSSSTGGSYGYT
TRBV6-5,TRBJ1-3,ASSLRGGRGNTIY
TRBV18,TRBJ1-2,ASSPSTGIGGDYGYT
TRBV15,TRBJ1-1,ATSREAGGTEAF
TRBV7-9,TRBJ2-5,ASSSAWTQY
TRBV5-1,TRBJ1-5,ASSLGGREGQPQH
TRBV29-1,TRBJ2-3,SEGTGPDTQY
TRBV6-5,TRBJ1-1,ASQRGGGTEAF
TRBV30,TRBJ1-2,AWRTGGNYGYT
TRBV7-3,TRBJ2-7,ASSFMAGQTYEQY
TRBV27,TRBJ1-2,ASSYRGEGYGYT
TRBV25-1,TRBJ1-6,ASSGVGAGNSPLH
TRBV6-5,TRBJ1-2,ASSYSRPASYGYT
TRBV7-6,TRBJ1-3,ASSLDRTGLNTIY
TRBV5-1,TRBJ2-2,ASSLLATGELF
TRBV5-1,TRBJ1-1,ASSYLSGNEAF
TRBV6-1,TRBJ2-7,ASSEKTYHEQY
TRBV11-2,TRBJ1-3,ASSEGWATTIKAGNTIY
TRBV5-1,TRBJ1-2,ASGQGAGNYGYT
TRBV4-1,TRBJ2-3,ASSQDRGPGDTQY
TRBV5-1,TRBJ1-2,ASSLASRGLDGYT
TRBV4-1,TRBJ2-3,ASSQDLRPAGADTDTQY
TRBV11-2,TRBJ1-1,ASSPLSLGATEAF
TRBV11-3,TRBJ1-3,ASSFTGGNTIY
TRBV7-2,TRBJ2-3,ASSSRRTRSTDTQY
TRBV5-1,TRBJ2-6,ASSWGPASISGANVLT
TRBV30,TRBJ1-5,AWSSGTGVQPQH
TRBV18,TRBJ1-2,ASTLREGGYT
TRBV5-4,TRBJ1-4,ASSLATGMVEKLF
TRBV27,TRBJ1-2,ASSLYGGHYGYT
TRBV2,TRBJ1-3,ASSDEGARNTIY
TRBV13,TRBJ1-5,ASSLRGEGNQPQH
TRBV5-1,TRBJ2-3,ASSLALAVSTDTQY
TRBV3-1/TRBV3-2,TRBJ1-4,ASSRDWGAEEKLF
TRBV5-4,TRBJ1-6,ASSREAGNSPLH
TRBV7-8,TRBJ1-2,ASSLQDQGYT
TRBV25-1,TRBJ2-2,ASSPGQGFTNTGELF
TRBV6-4,TRBJ1-2,ASRGQGSDGYT
TRBV7-8,TRBJ1-1,ASSLVLAQGLSRTEAF
TRBV18,TRBJ1-1,ASSPPGTVFVNTEAF
TRBV7-6,TRBJ1-1,ASSPDGNTEAF
TRBV7-9,TRBJ2-3,ASSSQAGTQY
TRBV6-4,TRBJ1-2,ASSVQAGSSNGYT
TRBV6-6,TRBJ1-1,ASTIDRATEAF